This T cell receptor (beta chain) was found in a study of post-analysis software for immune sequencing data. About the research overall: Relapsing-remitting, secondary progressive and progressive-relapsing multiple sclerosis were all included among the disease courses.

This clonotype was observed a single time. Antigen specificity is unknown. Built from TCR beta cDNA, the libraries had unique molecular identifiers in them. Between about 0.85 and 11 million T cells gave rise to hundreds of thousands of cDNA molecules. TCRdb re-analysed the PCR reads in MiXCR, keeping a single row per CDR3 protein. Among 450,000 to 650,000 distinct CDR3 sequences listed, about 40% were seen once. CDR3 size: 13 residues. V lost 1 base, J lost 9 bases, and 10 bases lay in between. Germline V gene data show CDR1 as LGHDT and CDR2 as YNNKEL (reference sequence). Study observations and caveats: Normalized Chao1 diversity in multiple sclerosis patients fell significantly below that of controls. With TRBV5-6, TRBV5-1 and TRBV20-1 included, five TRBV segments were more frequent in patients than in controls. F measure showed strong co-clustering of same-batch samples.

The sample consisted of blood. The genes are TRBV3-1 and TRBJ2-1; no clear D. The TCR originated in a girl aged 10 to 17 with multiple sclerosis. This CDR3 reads CASSQAPRGEQFF. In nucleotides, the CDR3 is TGTGCCAGCAGCCAAGCCCCGCGTGGTGAGCAGTTCTTC.